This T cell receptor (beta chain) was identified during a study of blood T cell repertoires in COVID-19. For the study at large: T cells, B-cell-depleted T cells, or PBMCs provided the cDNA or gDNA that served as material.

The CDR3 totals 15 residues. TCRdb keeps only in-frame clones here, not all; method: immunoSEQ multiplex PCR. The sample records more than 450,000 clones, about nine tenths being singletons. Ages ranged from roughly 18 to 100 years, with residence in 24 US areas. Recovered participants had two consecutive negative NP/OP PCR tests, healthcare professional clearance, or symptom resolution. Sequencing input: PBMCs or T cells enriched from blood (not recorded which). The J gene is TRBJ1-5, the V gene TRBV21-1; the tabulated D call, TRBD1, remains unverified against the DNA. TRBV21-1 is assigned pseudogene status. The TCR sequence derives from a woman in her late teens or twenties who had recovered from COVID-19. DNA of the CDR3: TGTGCCAGCAGGAGGACAGGGTCTATCAATCAGCCCCAGCATTTT. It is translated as CASRRTGSINQPQHF.